These 27 T cell receptor beta chains were all obtained from the same sample, sequenced in a study of blood T cell repertoires in COVID-19. Method: immunoSEQ multiplex PCR; TCRdb's copy keeps in-frame clones and lacks some. Of about 58,000 clones listed, 80% to 90% are singletons. Specimen: peripheral blood. The receptors shown here come from a man in his fifties or sixties with COVID-19, enrolled during active disease.

This chain uses TRBV5-1 with TRBJ2-1, with D uncertain. CDR1 is SGHRS and CDR2 is YFSETQ in the germline V gene. The CDR3 is 14 residues long. Deletions cut 4 bases from V and 4 bases from J, with 12 bases between. The CDR3 protein is CASSPGELYNEQFF. As DNA, the CDR3 is TGCGCCAGCAGCCCCGGAGAACTTTACAATGAGCAGTTCTTC.

The V call is TRBV4-2, the J call TRBJ2-7; a possible D gene is TRBD2 (6 bases). The CDR3 spans 16 residues. Germline-derived CDR1 and CDR2 are LGHNA and YNFKEQ. Trimming shortened V by 1 base and J by 4 bases, and 17 bases separated the two germline ends. Written as DNA, the CDR3 is TGTGCCAGCAGCCAAGGGCCCGGGGCTAGCGTTTACGAGCAGTACTTC. Translation gives CASSQGPGASVYEQYF.

This clone was counted once. The chain joins TRBV5-1 to TRBJ1-2; 11 positions agree with TRBD1. The germline V gene has CDR1 SGHRS and CDR2 YFSETQ. V lost 4 bases, J lost 7 bases, and 9 bases stayed unmatched. This CDR3 is 15 amino acids long. The CDR3 loop is CASSRGQGEYGGYTF. The CDR3 nucleotides read TGCGCCAGCAGCCGGGGACAGGGGGAGTATGGTGGCTACACCTTC.

The V call is TRBV9, the J call TRBJ2-3, with 10 bases lining up with TRBD2. The CDR3 runs 15 residues. The V gene's germline CDR1 is SGDLS and CDR2 YYNGEE. The V gene end was trimmed by 2 bases and the J gene end by 10 bases; junction bases not matched to a gene: 10. The CDR3 DNA sequence: TGTGCCAGCAGCGTTGTAGCGGGGGGTTTGCTCGCGCAGTATTTT. Its translation: CASSVVAGGLLAQYF.

V is TRBV5-6 and J is TRBJ2-7; 15 bases are shared with TRBD2. From germline, CDR1 is SGHDT and CDR2 YYEEEE. V dropped 2 bases and J dropped 7; count of bases not matched to a gene: 13. The CDR3 runs to 18 residues. Here the CDR3 DNA reads TGTGCCAGCAGCTTTCGTGGACTAGCGGGAGGGGACTTGGGGGAGCAGTACTTC. As protein: CASSFRGLAGGDLGEQYF.

The V call is TRBV2, the J call TRBJ2-1, with D unresolved. The V end lost 6 bases, the J end lost 2 bases, and 8 bases lay between the germline ends. This CDR3 has 13 amino acids. Per germline, CDR1 SNHLY and CDR2 FYNNEI. CDR3 region: CASRRRTYNEQFF. The CDR3 DNA sequence: TGTGCCAGCAGAAGGCGGACCTACAATGAGCAGTTCTTC.

The chain uses TRBV5-5 and TRBJ2-1; 9 nucleotides agree with TRBD2. V shed 0 bases and J 4 bases; nucleotides not matched to a gene: 8. This CDR3 has 17 amino acids. Germline V gene sequence: CDR1 SGHKS, CDR2 YYEKEE (reference sequence). The CDR3 DNA reads as TGTGCCAGCAGCTTGGTCGTTGCTAGCGGGATATACAATGAGCAGTTCTTC. Amino acids: CASSLVVASGIYNEQFF. Together with reference TRBV5-5 and TRBJ2-1, the CDR3 gives the full variable domain: DAGVTQSPTHLIKTRGQQVTLRCSPISGHKSVSWYQQVLGQGPQFIFQYYEKEERGRGNFPDRFSARQFPNYSSELNVNALLLGDSALYLCASSLVVASGIYNEQFFGPGTRLTVL.

The chain couples TRBV10-3 to TRBJ2-4; TRBD1 matches at 7 bases. The V segment lost 10 bases and the J segment 0 bases; nucleotides outside the gene matches: 9. The CDR3 extends over 15 amino acids. CDR1 is ENHRY, CDR2 SYGVKD, per germline. DNA of the CDR3: TGTGCCACAGGACAGGACCTATTAGCCAAAAACATTCAGTACTTC. It translates to CATGQDLLAKNIQYF.

The chain couples TRBV6-5 to TRBJ1-2, with D perhaps TRBD1 (6 bases). CDR1 and CDR2 (germline): MNHEY, SVGAGI. V was cut by 0 bases and J by 4 bases, with 15 bases left in between. The CDR3 consists of 16 residues. The CDR3 spells CASSYSPDRGGYGYTF. Written as DNA, the CDR3 is TGTGCCAGCAGTTACTCACCGGACAGAGGGGGCTATGGCTACACCTTC.

This clone occurred a few times. This chain connects TRBV6-2 or TRBV6-3 to TRBJ1-6, with a weak D call TRBD1 (5 bases). CDR1 and CDR2 from the germline V gene are MNHEY and SVGEGT. This CDR3 has 14 amino acids. The V end lost 6 bases, the J end lost 9 bases, and 15 bases lay between the germline ends. CDR3 nucleotide sequence: TGTGCCAGCAGCCTGCAGGGATTGAGTTCACCCCTCCACTTT. This gives the protein CASSLQGLSSPLHF.

The V call is TRBV2, the J call TRBJ2-2, with a tentative D call TRBD1 (6 bases). Germline V gene data show CDR1 as SNHLY and CDR2 as FYNNEI. The V gene lost 5 bases and the J gene lost 4 bases, with 14 bases spanning the gap. CDR3 length: 15 amino acids. CDR3 bases: TGTGCCAGCAGTAGAAACAGGGTTCCCACCGGGGAGCTGTTTTTT. This translates into CASSRNRVPTGELFF.

This clone occurred once. V and J are TRBV5-8 and TRBJ2-3, with 9 positions matching TRBD1. The trim removed 3 bases at V and 10 bases at J, leaving 12 bases unmatched. The CDR3 extends over 15 amino acids. Germline loops: CDR1 SGHTS, CDR2 YDEGEE. CDR3 in DNA: TGTGCCAGCAGCTCGTACGGGACAGGGTCCATCGCGCAGTATTTT. It translates to CASSSYGTGSIAQYF.

The chain is built from TRBV7-9 and TRBJ1-2; 7 bases align to TRBD1. Germline loops: CDR1 SEHNR, CDR2 FQNEAQ (reference sequence). Trimming removed 5 bases from V and 7 bases from J; junction bases left unmatched: 13. This CDR3 is 15 amino acids long. For the CDR3, the DNA is TGTGCCAGCAGCCTCCAGACAGGGCGGGCGAGTGGCTACACCTTC. It is translated as CASSLQTGRASGYTF.

The chain carries TRBV6-4 and TRBJ2-7; a possible D gene is TRBD1 (6 bases). Deletions cut 9 bases from V and 3 bases from J, with 18 bases between. The CDR3 consists of 14 residues. CDR1 is MRHNA, CDR2 SNTAGT, per germline. CDR3 region: CARPSMGHVYEQYF. In nucleotides, the CDR3 is TGTGCCAGACCGAGCATGGGACATGTCTACGAGCAGTACTTC.

The chain recombines TRBV7-9 with TRBJ2-5; tentative D call: TRBD2 (5 bases). This CDR3 spans 15 amino acids. V lost 5 bases to trimming and J lost 0 bases, with 13 bases between them. Germline values: CDR1 SEHNR, CDR2 FQNEAQ (reference sequence). The CDR3: CASSPAASYQETQYF. The CDR3 DNA sequence: TGTGCCAGCAGCCCAGCGGCGTCGTACCAAGAGACCCAGTACTTC.

This sequence joins TRBV15 and TRBJ1-1; 7 positions agree with TRBD1. This CDR3 has 16 residues. V shed 0 bases and J 4 bases; nucleotides not matched to a gene: 8. Per the germline V gene, CDR1 is LNHNV and CDR2 is YYDKDF (reference sequence). The CDR3 region has the DNA TGTGCCACCAGCAGAGATCTCGACAGGGCCGGCACTGAAGCTTTCTTT. Translation: CATSRDLDRAGTEAFF.

The table lists this clone with a count of one. This chain links TRBV7-9 with TRBJ1-2, with 9 nucleotides matching TRBD1. The CDR3 length is 13 residues. V lost 5 bases and J lost 11; bases outside the gene matches: 9. Per the germline V gene, CDR1 is SEHNR and CDR2 is FQNEAQ (reference sequence). The CDR3 coding sequence is TGTGCCAGCAGCAGCGGACAGGGGCAGCCGTACACCTTC. This translates into CASSSGQGQPYTF.

The gene calls are TRBV5-1 and TRBJ2-5; TRBD2 is a possible D gene (7 bases). Germline values: CDR1 SGHRS, CDR2 YFSETQ. The CDR3 is 16 residues long. V was trimmed by 7 bases and J by 2 bases, leaving 21 bases between them. The CDR3 region has the DNA TGCGCCAGCTACCGAGGGGGGCGGGGAGGGCAAGAGACCCAGTACTTC. Its translation: CASYRGGRGGQETQYF.

The V gene is TRBV11-2, the J gene TRBJ2-3; D possibly corresponds to TRBD2 (5 bases). The V end lost 0 bases, the J end lost 4 bases, and 11 bases lay between the germline ends. Germline CDR1 reads SGHAT; CDR2 reads FQNNGV. This CDR3 is 15 amino acids long. DNA for the CDR3: TGTGCCAGCAGCTTAGATCCGAGGGTACCAGATACGCAGTATTTT. Protein sequence: CASSLDPRVPDTQYF.

The rearrangement links TRBV24-1 to TRBJ2-3, with 10 bases identical to TRBD1. This CDR3 is built from 17 residues. Germline lookup yields CDR1 KGHDR and CDR2 SFDVKD. The V and J ends lost 7 bases and 2 bases, in that order; junction bases with no gene match: 11. In DNA, the CDR3 is TGTGCCACCAGCGAATCCGGGACAGGGGCCTACACAGATACGCAGTATTTT. Protein sequence: CATSESGTGAYTDTQYF.

This clone showed up just a few times. The J gene is TRBJ2-5, the V gene TRBV27; 12 positions match TRBD2. V trimming: 6 bases; J trimming: 3 bases; junction bases outside the gene matches: 14. The CDR3 contains 18 residues. Per the germline V gene, CDR1 is MNHEY and CDR2 is SMNVEV (reference sequence). CDR3 loop: CASRKAGLAGGREETQYF. The CDR3 DNA follows: TGTGCCAGCAGGAAGGCGGGGCTAGCGGGAGGGAGAGAAGAGACCCAGTACTTC.

This clone was recorded a few times. The rearrangement joins TRBV2 to TRBJ2-1; TRBD2 aligns across 13 bases. Per germline, CDR1 SNHLY and CDR2 FYNNEI. The CDR3 covers 14 residues. Germline trimming cut 7 bases from V and 8 bases from J; bases unmatched to any gene: 5. For the CDR3, the DNA is TGTGCCAGCATAACGGGACTAGCGGGGTATGAGCAGTTCTTC. Amino acids: CASITGLAGYEQFF. The full variable domain, rest sourced from reference TRBV2 and TRBJ2-1, is EPEVTQTPSHQVTQMGQEVILRCVPISNHLYFYWYRQILGQKVEFLVSFYNNEISEKSEIFDDQFSVERPDGSNFTLKIRSTKLEDSAMYFCASITGLAGYEQFFGPGTRLTVL.

The gene calls are TRBV7-3 and TRBJ2-7; D might be TRBD1 (5 bases). The germline V gene has CDR1 SGHTA and CDR2 FQGTGA. The CDR3 consists of 13 residues. Between the trimmed V and J ends, which lost 8 bases and 6 bases, there was a span of 17 bases. CDR3 in amino acids: CASGRGPIGEQYF. Written as DNA, the CDR3 is TGTGCCAGCGGAAGGGGCCCTATTGGCGAGCAGTACTTC.

The chain couples TRBV5-4 to TRBJ2-5, with TRBD1 matching over 7 bases. The CDR3 is 14 residues long. Germline assignment: CDR1 SGHNT and CDR2 YYREEE (reference sequence). With 3 bases clipped from V and 1 base from J, the junction kept 3 bases outside the gene matches. The CDR3 bases are TGTGCCAGCAGCTCGGACAGGATCCAAGAGACCCAGTACTTC. Amino acids: CASSSDRIQETQYF.

The chain recombines TRBV5-1 with TRBJ2-1; 14 bases map to TRBD2. The CDR3 consists of 14 residues. Germline trimming cut 7 bases from V and 12 bases from J; bases unmatched to any gene: 9. The germline CDR1 and CDR2 sequences are SGHRS and YFSETQ. The CDR3 loop is CASRGTSGSTGQFF. For the CDR3, the DNA is TGCGCCAGCCGCGGGACTAGCGGGAGCACAGGGCAGTTCTTC. The full variable domain, in which reference TRBV5-1 and TRBJ2-1 provide the parts outside the CDR3, is KAGVTQTPRYLIKTRGQQVTLSCSPISGHRSVSWYQQTPGQGLQFLFEYFSETQRNKGNFPGRFSGRQFSNSRSEMNVSTLELGDSALYLCASRGTSGSTGQFFGPGTRLTVL.

The chain couples TRBV9 to TRBJ2-1, with TRBD2 identical over 12 bases. This CDR3 region has 22 residues. The V gene's germline CDR1 is SGDLS and CDR2 YYNGEE. V lost 4 bases, J lost 3 bases, and 23 bases stayed unmatched. Here the CDR3 DNA reads TGTGCCAGCAGCCCCCTGGGAGGTTTAGGACTAGCGGGAAGAGTTGACTACAATGAGCAGTTCTTC. Translation: CASSPLGGLGLAGRVDYNEQFF.

This sequence joins TRBV9 and TRBJ2-7, with 10 bases identical to TRBD2. J was trimmed by 4 bases and V by 0 bases; bases with no gene match: 4. There are 15 residues in the CDR3. Germline values: CDR1 SGDLS, CDR2 YYNGEE. CDR3 bases: TGTGCCAGCAGCGTAGGAGCGGGAGGGCCGTACGAGCAGTACTTC. Protein product: CASSVGAGGPYEQYF.